This T cell receptor beta chain came from a study of regulatory T cells. Findings and limits, study-wide: Hydrophobic residues at CDR3 positions 6 and 7 were enriched in conventional CD4+ T cells of CD3G-deficient patients. Patient repertoires had restricted TRB V-J pairs and skewed V and J usage, most in Tregs.

CDR3 length: 13 amino acids. Germline V gene data show CDR1 as WSHSY and CDR2 as SAAADI. In regard to this clone: Its antigen remains unknown.

Patients aged 2 to 39 years had fewer naive T cells. Sorting split CD4+ cells into CD25-high CD127-low Tregs and CD25-low CD127-high conventional T cells. The primer mix had 52 TRBV and 13 TRBJ primers. Clones were read by immunoSEQ multiplex PCR, and TCRdb kept only the in-frame ones, dropping some. The sample shows 30,000 to 40,000 clones, nearly 95% of them seen only once. V and J are TRBV10-2 and TRBJ2-5; D gene ambiguous. The end of the DNA is better explained by TRBJ2-7, so the J call may be wrong. This clonotype originated in a child aged 2 to 10 with CD3G deficiency. Sequencing was performed on conventional CD4+ T cells sorted from blood. Here the CDR3 DNA reads TGCGCCAGCCGACGCGCGAGCTCCTACGAGCAGTACTTC. Its translation is CASRRASSYEQYF.